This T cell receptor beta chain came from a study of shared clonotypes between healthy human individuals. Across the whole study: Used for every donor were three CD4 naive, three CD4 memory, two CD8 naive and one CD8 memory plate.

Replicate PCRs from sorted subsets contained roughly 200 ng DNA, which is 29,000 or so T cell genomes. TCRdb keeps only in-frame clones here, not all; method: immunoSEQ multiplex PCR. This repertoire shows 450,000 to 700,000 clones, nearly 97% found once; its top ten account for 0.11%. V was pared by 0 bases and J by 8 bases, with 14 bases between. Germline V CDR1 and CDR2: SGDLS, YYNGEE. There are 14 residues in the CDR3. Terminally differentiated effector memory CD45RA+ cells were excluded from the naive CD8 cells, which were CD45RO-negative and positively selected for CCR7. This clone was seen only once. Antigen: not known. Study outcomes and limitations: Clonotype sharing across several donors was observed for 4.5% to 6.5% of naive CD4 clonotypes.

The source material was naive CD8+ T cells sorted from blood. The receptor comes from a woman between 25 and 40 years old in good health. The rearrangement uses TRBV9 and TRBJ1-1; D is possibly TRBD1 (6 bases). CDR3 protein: CASSVVSGGEEAFF. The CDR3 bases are TGTGCCAGCAGCGTAGTATCGGGGGGCGAGGAAGCTTTCTTT. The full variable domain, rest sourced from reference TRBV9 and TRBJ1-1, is DSGVTQTPKHLITATGQRVTLRCSPRSGDLSVYWYQQSLDQGLQFLIQYYNGEERAKGNILERFSAQQFPDLHSELNLSSLELGDSALYFCASSVVSGGEEAFFGQGTRLTVV.